These T cell receptor beta chains were read from a single sample in a study of beta chain features in type 1 diabetes. The assay was immunoSEQ multiplex PCR, and TCRdb's table has in-frame clones only and misses some. The sample includes roughly 700,000 clones, 13% seen only once; the top ten take around 0.022%. The material sequenced was naive CD4+ T cells from blood. These TCRs come from a man aged 18 to 30 with type 1 diabetes. Both conserved end residues are part of each CDR3. A D gene is named only where the DNA matches it firmly. Clone size, where shown, is once, few, many, or a class for clones that have expanded.

few,TRBV4-1,TRBD2,TRBJ2-4,CASSQDLGSSGWGTNIQYF,TGCGCCAGCAGCCAAGATCTCGGGTCTAGCGGGTGGGGAACAAACATTCAGTACTTC
.,TRBV5-1,TRBD2,TRBJ2-1,CASSPSGVSYNEQFF,TGCGCCAGCAGCCCGAGCGGGGTCTCCTACAATGAGCAGTTCTTC
few,TRBV29-1,.,TRBJ1-2,CSVTPAREVYGYTF,TGCAGCGTGACGCCAGCCCGGGAGGTATATGGCTACACCTTC
few,TRBV6-5,TRBD2,TRBJ2-3,CASMASGITDTQYF,TGTGCCAGCATGGCTAGCGGGATCACAGATACGCAGTATTTT
few,TRBV28,TRBD2,TRBJ2-1,CASTSAAERGGEQFF,TGTGCCAGCACCTCTGCGGCTGAGCGGGGGGGTGAGCAGTTCTTC
.,TRBV30,TRBD1,TRBJ1-2,CAWSVVRGKTSYGYTF,TGTGCCTGGAGTGTGGTCAGGGGGAAAACGAGCTATGGCTACACCTTC
few,TRBV30,.,TRBJ2-7,CAWSLTYEQYF,TGTGCCTGGAGTCTCACCTACGAGCAGTACTTC
few,TRBV6-5,TRBD1,TRBJ2-2,CASSYSGTGVAGELFF,TGTGCCAGCAGTTACTCAGGGACAGGGGTTGCCGGGGAGCTGTTTTTT
few,TRBV6-6,.,TRBJ2-1,CASSGRGVDEQFF,TGTGCCAGCAGTGGACGGGGAGTGGATGAGCAGTTCTTC
.,TRBV10-1,.,TRBJ1-5,CASGASGSNQPQHF,TGCGCCAGCGGGGCCAGCGGTAGCAATCAGCCCCAGCATTTT
.,TRBV9,.,TRBJ1-6,CASSVETVNSPLHF,TGTGCCAGCAGCGTAGAAACAGTTAATTCACCCCTCCACTTT
few,TRBV28,.,TRBJ1-5,CASSPSPVGNQPQHF,TGTGCCAGCAGTCCGTCCCCTGTAGGCAATCAGCCCCAGCATTTT
few,TRBV4-2,.,TRBJ2-3,CASSYRDIPSTDTQYF,TGTGCCAGCAGCTACCGGGACATACCTAGCACAGATACGCAGTATTTT
.,TRBV7-9,.,TRBJ1-1,CASSSGWVGAFF,TGTGCCAGCTCTTCAGGGTGGGTGGGAGCTTTCTTT
.,TRBV11-2,TRBD1,TRBJ2-3,CASSFQAGGADTQYF,TGTGCCAGCAGCTTCCAGGCAGGGGGCGCAGATACGCAGTATTTT
few,TRBV30,.,TRBJ1-1,CAWSPDRYAMNTEAFF,TGTGCCTGGAGTCCCGACCGATACGCTATGAACACTGAAGCTTTCTTT